This TCR beta chain was sequenced for a study of blood T cell repertoires in COVID-19. As originally analysed: Reference gene primer amplification gave estimated nucleated cell counts. Measured with immunoSEQ multiplex PCR; TCRdb has only the in-frame clones, and not every one. V and J calls and clone size are given by that table; D and trimming were obtained from the DNA. The repertoire has some 300,000 clones, roughly 86% of them found once; the top ten carry roughly a tenth. After removal of 1 base from V and 0 bases from J, the junction contained 12 bases not matched to a gene. The CDR3 loop spans 21 amino acids. Germline CDR1 reads LGHDT; CDR2 reads YNNKEL (reference sequence). Residents of approximately 25 US areas, aged roughly 18 to 90 years, made up the participants. Resolution of symptoms, clearance, or two negative PCRs was present in recovered Cohort 3 donors.

Sequences were obtained from PBMCs or T cells enriched from blood (not recorded which). The chain is built from TRBV3-1 (or the pseudogene TRBV3-2) and TRBJ2-2; 12 bases agree with TRBD2. This receptor was identified in a woman aged 25 to 39 who had recovered from COVID-19. DNA for the CDR3: TGTGCCAGCAGCCAAGGCCCTCGACTAGCGGGAGCTCCCGCGAACACCGGGGAGCTGTTTTTT. Translated: CASSQGPRLAGAPANTGELFF.